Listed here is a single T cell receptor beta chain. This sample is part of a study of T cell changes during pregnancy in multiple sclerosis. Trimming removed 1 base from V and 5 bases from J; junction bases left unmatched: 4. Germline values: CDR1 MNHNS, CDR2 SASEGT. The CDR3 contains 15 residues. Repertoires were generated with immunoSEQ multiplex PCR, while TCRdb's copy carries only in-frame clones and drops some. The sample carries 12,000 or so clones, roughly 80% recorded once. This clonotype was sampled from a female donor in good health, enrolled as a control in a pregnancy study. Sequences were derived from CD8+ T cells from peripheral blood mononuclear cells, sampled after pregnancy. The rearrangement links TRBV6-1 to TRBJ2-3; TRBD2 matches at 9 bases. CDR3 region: CASSEEAGGQDTQYF. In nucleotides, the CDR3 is TGTGCCAGCAGTGAAGAGGCGGGGGGGCAAGATACGCAGTATTTT.